These 13 T cell receptor beta chains came from one sample sequenced in a study of PD-L1 blockade in urothelial cancer. Some clones are missing from TCRdb's copy, which holds only in-frame ones; the method was immunoSEQ multiplex PCR. Among about 79,000 clones listed, around 81% were seen once. Time point given: pretreatment peripheral blood. The sample was PBMCs, taken around atezolizumab (anti-PD-L1) treatment. The receptors come from a man in his forties with urothelial cancer.

The rearrangement uses TRBV7-3 and TRBJ2-1; 7 bases are a match to TRBD2. This CDR3 has 14 amino acids. The J segment lost 8 bases and the V segment lost 2 bases, leaving 6 bases of the junction unmatched. Per the germline V gene, CDR1 is SGHTA and CDR2 is FQGTGA. The CDR3 here is CASSLAGAGDEQFF. CDR3 bases: TGTGCCAGCAGCTTAGCGGGAGCTGGCGATGAGCAGTTCTTC.

V and J are TRBV30 and TRBJ2-7, with D possibly TRBD2 on 6 matching bases. V was pared by 4 bases and J by 3 bases, with 22 bases between. CDR1 and CDR2 (germline): GTSNPN, SVGIG (reference sequence). The CDR3 contains 16 residues. CDR3 amino acids: CAWISPLGGRDYEQYF. CDR3 DNA sequence: TGTGCCTGGATTTCCCCTCTGGGAGGAAGGGACTACGAGCAGTACTTC. Full variable domain (missing parts from reference TRBV30 and TRBJ2-7): SQTIHQWPATLVQPVGSPLSLECTVEGTSNPNLYWYRQAAGRGLQLLFYSVGIGQISSEVPQNLSASRPQDRQFILSSKKLLLSDSGFYLCAWISPLGGRDYEQYFGPGTRLTVT.

This clone appeared a single time. This chain joins TRBV29-1 and TRBJ2-5, with 8 bases lining up with TRBD1. Germline V CDR1 and CDR2: SQVTM, ANQGSEA. Trimming at V came to 7 bases and at J to 2 bases, leaving 6 bases not matched to a gene. CDR3 length equals 13 residues. CDR3 sequence (DNA): TGCAGCGCGGGGGACAGGCTACAAGAGACCCAGTACTTC. Its protein product is CSAGDRLQETQYF.

The chain uses TRBV7-2 and TRBJ1-2; TRBD1 matches 8 bases. The CDR3 has 17 residues. Germline V gene lookup returns CDR1 SGHTA and CDR2 FQGNSA. Trimming removed 2 bases from V and 2 bases from J; junction bases left unmatched: 10. CDR3 sequence reads: CASSLKAGGERNYGYTF. The CDR3 DNA is TGTGCCAGCAGCTTAAAGGCAGGGGGCGAAAGGAACTATGGCTACACCTTC.

This rearrangement joins TRBV28 to TRBJ1-1; TRBD1 aligns across 9 bases. This CDR3 spans 17 amino acids. After removal of 6 bases from V and 0 bases from J, the junction contained 11 bases not matched to a gene. Germline V CDR1 and CDR2: MDHEN, SYDVKM. CDR3 residues: CASSRLDRGIMNTEAFF. CDR3 bases: TGTGCCAGCAGCAGATTGGACAGGGGTATCATGAACACTGAAGCTTTCTTT.

The V gene is TRBV4-3, the J gene TRBJ2-2; no clear D. This CDR3 is built from 15 residues. Per the germline V gene, CDR1 is LGHNA and CDR2 is YSLEER. The V end lost 0 bases, the J end lost 0 bases, and 5 bases lay between the germline ends. In nucleotides, the CDR3 is TGCGCCAGCAGCCAAGATCCCTCGAACACCGGGGAGCTGTTTTTT. Its translation: CASSQDPSNTGELFF.

V is TRBV6-1 and J is TRBJ2-7; 12 bases map to TRBD2. Germline assignment: CDR1 MNHNS and CDR2 SASEGT. V dropped 7 bases and J dropped 5; count of bases not matched to a gene: 6. There are 14 residues in the CDR3. In DNA form, the CDR3 reads TGTGCCAGCAACCTAGCGGGAGGGCCGGACGAGCAGTACTTC. It encodes CASNLAGGPDEQYF.

The chain carries TRBV6-1 and TRBJ2-7; D unclear. The CDR3 has 17 residues. Germline V gene lookup returns CDR1 MNHNS and CDR2 SASEGT. The V gene lost 0 bases and the J gene lost 0 bases, with 15 bases spanning the gap. CDR3 in DNA: TGTGCCAGCAGTGAAGCGCAGTCGCAGGCTTACTCCTACGAGCAGTACTTC. Translated: CASSEAQSQAYSYEQYF.

The chain combines TRBV7-9 with TRBJ1-1; 9 nucleotides line up with TRBD1. CDR1 and CDR2 from the germline V gene are SEHNR and FQNEAQ (reference sequence). CDR3 size: 15 residues. V trimming: 7 bases; J trimming: 4 bases; junction bases outside the gene matches: 10. CDR3 nucleotides: TGTGCCAGCAAGGGACAGGGCCCTAGGGGCACTGAAGCTTTCTTT. Translation: CASKGQGPRGTEAFF.

The chain has TRBV25-1 and TRBJ2-1; possible D gene TRBD2, 5 bases. This CDR3 contains 14 residues. The ends were cut back, 5 bases at V and 4 bases at J, with 12 bases in the middle. The germline CDR1 and CDR2 sequences are MGHDK and SYGVNS. In nucleotides, the CDR3 is TGTGCCAGCAGTCCGCCGGGGAGATACAATGAGCAGTTCTTC. Residues: CASSPPGRYNEQFF.

The V gene is TRBV6-5, the J gene TRBJ1-5; D is possibly TRBD1 (6 bases). The CDR3 has 14 amino acids. Deletions cut 6 bases from V and 4 bases from J, with 13 bases between. Looked up from germline, CDR1 is MNHEY and CDR2 is SVGAGI. Written as DNA, the CDR3 is TGTGCCAGCAGAAGGACAGATGGGAATCAGCCCCAGCATTTT. Its translation is CASRRTDGNQPQHF.

The chain employs TRBV11-3 and TRBJ2-7, with D uncertain. Trimming shortened V by 5 bases and J by 7 bases, and 15 bases separated the two germline ends. CDR3 length: 13 amino acids. CDR1 and CDR2 from the germline V gene are SGHNT and YENEEA. CDR3 sequence (DNA): TGTGCCAGCAGCCCTGGGCCGACCCTTGAGCAGTACTTC. As protein: CASSPGPTLEQYF.

A few counts support this clone. This chain connects TRBV19 to TRBJ1-2; D is unresolved. Germline V lookup: CDR1 LNHDA, CDR2 SQIVND (reference sequence). V lost 5 bases, J lost 6 bases, and 4 bases lay in between. The CDR3 totals 10 residues. The chain's CDR3 is CASSQDGYTF. CDR3 coding DNA: TGTGCCAGTAGTCAGGATGGCTACACCTTC.